Shown below are 5 T cell receptor beta chains from a single sample sequenced in a study of blood T cell repertoires in COVID-19. The repertoire was sequenced with immunoSEQ multiplex PCR; TCRdb's copy has only in-frame clones and lacks some. The data hold approximately 220,000 clones, with just under 90% observed a single time. The specimen sequenced was PBMCs or T cells enriched from blood (not recorded which). Receptors were obtained from a man under 40 who had recovered from COVID-19.

This clone came up once. V and J are TRBV19 and TRBJ1-2; no reliable D call. The germline V gene encodes CDR1 LNHDA and CDR2 SQIVND (reference sequence). This CDR3 has 13 residues. Trimming removed 7 bases from V and 5 bases from J, with 14 bases in between. This CDR3 is CASTPGRGYGYTF. The CDR3, as DNA: TGTGCCAGTACTCCGGGCCGGGGTTATGGCTACACCTTC.

V usage is TRBV30 and J usage is TRBJ1-5; D not resolved. V was cut by 0 bases and J by 0 bases, with 9 bases left in between. CDR3 length: 15 residues. Germline CDR1 and CDR2: GTSNPN and SVGIG (reference sequence). CDR3: CAWSVAGISNQPQHF. The CDR3 DNA reads as TGTGCCTGGAGTGTGGCGGGAATTAGCAATCAGCCCCAGCATTTT.

This chain uses TRBV19 with TRBJ1-1, with TRBD1 matching over 9 bases. V lost 6 bases and J lost 4; bases outside the gene matches: 3. Germline V CDR1 and CDR2: LNHDA, SQIVND (reference sequence). This CDR3 spans 13 amino acids. This CDR3 is CASRGQGITEAFF. DNA of the CDR3: TGTGCCAGTAGGGGACAGGGCATCACTGAAGCTTTCTTT.

The rearrangement links TRBV27 to TRBJ2-5; 12 positions match TRBD2. The V and J ends lost 5 bases and 3 bases, in that order; junction bases with no gene match: 19. Germline-derived CDR1 and CDR2 are MNHEY and SMNVEV (reference sequence). This CDR3 comprises 20 residues. The CDR3 bases are TGTGCCAGCAGTCCTAGAGCTGGGACTAGCGGGCGGTTGGGGAAAGAGACCCAGTACTTC. It translates to CASSPRAGTSGRLGKETQYF.

The CDR3, as DNA: TGTGCCACCAGCGGGGGACAGGGGGCGCGCCTTCGGGGCGAAAAACTGTTTTTT. Translated, it gives CATSGGQGARLRGEKLFF. V gene TRBV15 combines with J gene TRBJ1-4, with TRBD1 matching 12 bases. The germline CDR1 and CDR2 sequences are LNHNV and YYDKDF (reference sequence). The V gene end was trimmed by 5 bases and the J gene end by 8 bases; junction bases not matched to a gene: 15. There are 18 residues in the CDR3.